This TCR beta chain was identified in a study of CD8+CD57+ T cells in acquired aplastic anemia. Study overall: Yields of DNA that came from sorted CD4+ and CD8+ cells averaged approximately 3.5 ug. Overall study findings and caveats: Found in both controls and patients were around 29 CD8+ CDR3 sequences.

Researchers used genomic DNA as the template to profile TCR beta VDJ and CDR3. TCRdb reprocessed the reads with MiXCR, giving one entry per CDR3 protein. The table has about 200,000 distinct CDR3 sequences, approximately 35% seen once. Worth noting for this clonotype: The antigen is not known.

Germline assignment: CDR1 SGHAT and CDR2 FQNNGV. The length of the CDR3 is 15 residues. Trimming left V 6 bases short and J 3 bases short, with 18 bases between. The sample taken for sequencing was sorted CD4+, CD8+, or CD8+CD57+ T cells (not recorded which) from PBMCs. The chain has TRBV11-2 and TRBJ2-7; D possibly corresponds to TRBD2 (6 bases). The receptor was isolated from a human donor in good health, serving as a control. The CDR3, as DNA: TGTGCCAGCAGTCCCAACTCGGGACTCTACTACGAGCAGTACTTC. Protein: CASSPNSGLYYEQYF.